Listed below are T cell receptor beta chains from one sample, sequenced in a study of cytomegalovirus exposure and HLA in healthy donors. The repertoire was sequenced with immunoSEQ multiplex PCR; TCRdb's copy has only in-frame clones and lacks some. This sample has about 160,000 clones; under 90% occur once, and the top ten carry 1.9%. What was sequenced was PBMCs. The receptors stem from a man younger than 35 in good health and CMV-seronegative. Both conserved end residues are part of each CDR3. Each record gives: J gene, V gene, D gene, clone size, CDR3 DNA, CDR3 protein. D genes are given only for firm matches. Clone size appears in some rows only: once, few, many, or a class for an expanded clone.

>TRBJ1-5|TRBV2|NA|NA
TGTGCCAGCAGTGAGAGGGTGAGCAATCAGCCCCAGCATTTT
CASSERVSNQPQHF
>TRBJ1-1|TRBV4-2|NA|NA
TGTGCCAGCAGCCATTTCCAGGAAACTGAAGCTTTCTTT
CASSHFQETEAFF
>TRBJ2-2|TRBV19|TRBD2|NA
TGTGCCAGTAGTCAGACAGGAGGGACTAGCGGAGCCCGGGGCGGGGAGCTGTTTTTT
CASSQTGGTSGARGGELFF
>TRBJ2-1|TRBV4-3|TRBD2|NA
TGCGCCAGCAGCCAAGAAGGTAGCGGGAGTCCAAATGAGCAGTTCTTC
CASSQEGSGSPNEQFF
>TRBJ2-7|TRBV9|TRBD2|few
TGTGCCAGCAGCCCAGGGACTAGCGGCCAGAGGCCCTACGAGCAGTACTTC
CASSPGTSGQRPYEQYF
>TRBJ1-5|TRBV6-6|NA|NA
TGTGCCAGCAGTTATGGGACCGGGGGGACCAATCAGCCCCAGCATTTT
CASSYGTGGTNQPQHF
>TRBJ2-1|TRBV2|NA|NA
TGTGCCAGCAGACCCAACGGGGGAATGCAGTTCTTC
CASRPNGGMQFF
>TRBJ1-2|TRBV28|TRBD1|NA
TGTGCCAGCAGTTCTATGAGGGACAGGGAGGCAATGAAGGGCTACACCTTC
CASSSMRDREAMKGYTF
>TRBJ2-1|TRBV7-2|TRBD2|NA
TGTGCCAGCAGCTTAGCGCCTAGCGGGAGAGGTAATGAGCAGTTCTTC
CASSLAPSGRGNEQFF
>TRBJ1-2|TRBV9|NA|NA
TGTGCCAGCAGCGTAGGAGAGACAGTGGGTGGCTACACCTTC
CASSVGETVGGYTF
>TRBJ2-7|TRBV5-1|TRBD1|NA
TGCGCCAGCAGCTCTGGGACAGGGAACTACGAGCAGTACTTC
CASSSGTGNYEQYF
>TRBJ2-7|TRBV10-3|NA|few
TGTGCCATCCGGAGGAGGGGTTACGAGCAGTACTTC
CAIRRRGYEQYF
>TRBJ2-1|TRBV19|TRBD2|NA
TGTGCCAGCGTCACTAGCGGGAAAACCTTCTCCTACAATGAGCAGTTCTTC
CASVTSGKTFSYNEQFF
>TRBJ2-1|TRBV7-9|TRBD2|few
TGTGCCAGCAGCTTGGGCGGGAGTCCCTACAATGAGCAGTTCTTC
CASSLGGSPYNEQFF
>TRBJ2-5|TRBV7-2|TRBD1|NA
TGTGCCAGCAGGGGGCAGGGGGCAGGGGAGACCCAGTACTTC
CASRGQGAGETQYF
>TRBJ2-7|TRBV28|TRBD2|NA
TGTGCCAGCAGTTTAGCTAGCGGGGGGGTATCCTACGAGCAGTACTTC
CASSLASGGVSYEQYF
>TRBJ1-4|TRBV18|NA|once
TGTGCCAGCTCACCACCGGACATGGAAAAACTGTTTTTT
CASSPPDMEKLFF
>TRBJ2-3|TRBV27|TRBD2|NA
TGTGCCAGCACGACCTATCGGGGGGGCGGCACAGATACGCAGTATTTT
CASTTYRGGGTDTQYF
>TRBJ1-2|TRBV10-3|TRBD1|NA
TGTGCCATCACCGCGAGTCCCGGGACAGGGGTCGGGAACTATGGCTACACCTTC
CAITASPGTGVGNYGYTF
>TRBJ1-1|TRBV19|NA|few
TGTGCCAGTAGTATAGCGGCGGTGGGCACTGAAGCTTTCTTT
CASSIAAVGTEAFF
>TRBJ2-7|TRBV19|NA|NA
TGTGCCAGTGAGGGACAAAGCTACGAGCAGTACTTC
CASEGQSYEQYF
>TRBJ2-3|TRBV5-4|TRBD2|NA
TGTGCCAGCAGCTCGATGCGGGGGGAAGATACGCAGTATTTT
CASSSMRGEDTQYF
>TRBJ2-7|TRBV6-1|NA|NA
TGTGCCAGCAGTACGGGGGAGCAGTACTTC
CASSTGEQYF
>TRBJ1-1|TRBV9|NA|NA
TGTGCCAGCAGCCTCCCCCCCAGCCCAGGGGACACTGAAGCTTTCTTT
CASSLPPSPGDTEAFF
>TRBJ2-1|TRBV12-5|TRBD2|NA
TGTGCTAGTGGTTTAGTTGGGACTAGCGGGAGCAATGAGCAGTTCTTC
CASGLVGTSGSNEQFF
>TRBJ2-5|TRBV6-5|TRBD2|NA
TGTGCCAGCAGTTACTCCGGACTAGCGGACCAAGAGACCCAGTACTTC
CASSYSGLADQETQYF
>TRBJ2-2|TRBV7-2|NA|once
TGTGCCAGCAGCTTAGCGGGGGGCGGGGAGCTGTTTTTT
CASSLAGGGELFF
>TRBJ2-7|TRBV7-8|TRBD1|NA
TGTGCCAGCAGCTTAGCGACAGGGGCGCCCTACGAGCAGTACTTC
CASSLATGAPYEQYF
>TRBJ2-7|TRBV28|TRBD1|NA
TGTGCCAGCAGTTTAGACAGGGAATCCTACGAGCAGTACTTC
CASSLDRESYEQYF
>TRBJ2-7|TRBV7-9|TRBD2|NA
TGTGCCACTAGCGGGGGGCCAACCTACGAGCAGTACTTC
CATSGGPTYEQYF
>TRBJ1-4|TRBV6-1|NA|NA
TGTGCCAGCAGTGGCCTAAATGAAAAACTGTTTTTT
CASSGLNEKLFF
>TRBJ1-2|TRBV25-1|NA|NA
TGTGCCAGCAGTGATGTAGGGGAACGCGGCTACACCTTC
CASSDVGERGYTF
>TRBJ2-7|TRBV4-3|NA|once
TGCGCCAGCAGCCCTTCCACCCAGGGAAGGGAGCAGTACTTC
CASSPSTQGREQYF
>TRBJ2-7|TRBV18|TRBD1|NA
TGTGCCAGCTCACCACAGGGGACAGGAGCCTTCCCCTCCTACGAGCAGTACTTC
CASSPQGTGAFPSYEQYF
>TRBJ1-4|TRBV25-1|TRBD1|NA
TGTGCCAGCAGTGAACTTGACAGGGTTATCGAAAAACTGTTTTTT
CASSELDRVIEKLFF
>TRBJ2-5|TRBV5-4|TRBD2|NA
TGTGCCAGCAGCTTGCGTCCGGGGGGGGAGCAGTACTTC
CASSLRPGGEQYF
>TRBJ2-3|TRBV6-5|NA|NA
TGTGCCAGCAGTTACTCGTCGCGGGACAGATATACGCAGTATTTT
CASSYSSRDRYTQYF
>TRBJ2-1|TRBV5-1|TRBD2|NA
TGCGCCAGCAGCTTGGGCCCTACCGGCGGGAGTCACAATGAGCAGTTCTTC
CASSLGPTGGSHNEQFF
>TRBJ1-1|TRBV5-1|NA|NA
TGCGCCAGCAGCTTCGACGGGGGCACTGAAGCTTTCTTT
CASSFDGGTEAFF
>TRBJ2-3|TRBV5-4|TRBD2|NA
TGTGCCAGCACCGCGGGTGCGGGGGAGGTCACAGATACGCAGTATTTT
CASTAGAGEVTDTQYF
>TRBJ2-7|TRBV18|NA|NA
TGTGCCAGCTCACCCAGGGTTTACGAGCAGTACTTC
CASSPRVYEQYF
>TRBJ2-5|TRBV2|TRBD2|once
TGTGTCATCACGACTAGCGGGGGGGCTGCCGCGAAGACCCAGTACTTC
CVITTSGGAAAKTQYF
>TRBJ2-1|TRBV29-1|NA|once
TGCAGCGCTGAGAGGTTGGATGAGCAGTTCTTC
CSAERLDEQFF
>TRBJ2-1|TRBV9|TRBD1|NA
TGTGCCAGCAGCGTAGCTCTCGGGACAGGGGATAATGAGCAGTTCTTC
CASSVALGTGDNEQFF
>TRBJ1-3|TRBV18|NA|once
TGTGCCAGCTCACCACAGCAGAGGAACTCTGGAAACACCATATATTTT
CASSPQQRNSGNTIYF
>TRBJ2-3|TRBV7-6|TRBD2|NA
TGTGCCAGCAGCTTAGTCCCGCGACTAGCGGGAGTCACAGATACGCAGTATTTT
CASSLVPRLAGVTDTQYF
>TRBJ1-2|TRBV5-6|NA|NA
TGTGCCAGCAGCTTCGCGGGGCCCAGCTACACCTTC
CASSFAGPSYTF
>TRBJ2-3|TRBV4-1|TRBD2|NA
TGCGCCAGCAGCCAAGTGGGACTAGCAGTGGATACGCAGTATTTT
CASSQVGLAVDTQYF
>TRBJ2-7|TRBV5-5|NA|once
TGTGCCAGCAGCCCGGGGACTGGTTTGGGAGGCGAGCAGTACTTC
CASSPGTGLGGEQYF
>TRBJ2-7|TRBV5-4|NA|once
TGTGCCAGCAGCTTGGGGACTCAGAGGGAGTACTTC
CASSLGTQREYF
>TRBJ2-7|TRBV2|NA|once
TGTGCCAGCACCCGGGGGGCAGTAACATCCTACGAGCAGTACTTC
CASTRGAVTSYEQYF
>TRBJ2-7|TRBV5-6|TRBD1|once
TGTGCCAGCAGCCTCGGACAGGGGGTAGGGCAGTACTTC
CASSLGQGVGQYF
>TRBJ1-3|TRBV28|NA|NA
TGTGCCAGCAGCCATACAGGGTCTGGAAACACCATATATTTT
CASSHTGSGNTIYF
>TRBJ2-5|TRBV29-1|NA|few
TGCAGCGTTGTGCTTAGCTCTGAAGTCCAAGAGACCCAGTACTTC
CSVVLSSEVQETQYF
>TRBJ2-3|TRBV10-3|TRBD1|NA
TGTGCCATCAGTGAGTCGGGCAGGGGGCCTTCCCCCGACACAGATACGCAGTATTTT
CAISESGRGPSPDTDTQYF